These 9 T cell receptor beta chains were all obtained from the same sample, sequenced in a study of T cell responses to AZD1222 COVID-19 vaccine. Some clones are missing from TCRdb's copy, which holds only in-frame ones; the method was immunoSEQ multiplex PCR. The table has more than 70,000 clones, roughly 90% seen once; the top ten hold around 4%. Source: peripheral blood, taken on day 0 of AZD1222 vaccination. These receptors all come from an adult in good health.

This chain links TRBV6-5 with TRBJ1-1; D gene unclear. The germline V gene has CDR1 MNHEY and CDR2 SVGAGI. The CDR3 extends over 15 amino acids. Trimming took off 5 bases at V and 0 bases at J, with 13 bases between the two ends. CDR3 region: CASSRTRPLNTEAFF. The CDR3 region has the DNA TGTGCCAGCAGTCGTACGAGGCCCTTGAACACTGAAGCTTTCTTT.

This sequence joins TRBV25-1 and TRBJ2-2; 9 nucleotides match TRBD2. The CDR3 is made up of 15 amino acids. The V segment lost 8 bases and the J segment 0 bases; nucleotides outside the gene matches: 4. Germline CDR1 reads MGHDK; CDR2 reads SYGVNS. In DNA, the CDR3 is TGTGCCAGCCTCCGCGGGGGGGCGAACACCGGGGAGCTGTTTTTT. Its translation is CASLRGGANTGELFF.

The chain employs TRBV24-1 and TRBJ2-1, with 8 bases lining up with TRBD2. CDR3 length equals 14 residues. CDR1 and CDR2 from the germline V gene are KGHDR and SFDVKD. V shed 1 base and J 8 bases; nucleotides not matched to a gene: 3. CDR3: CATSDFRTSHEQFF. The CDR3 coding sequence is TGTGCCACCAGTGATTTCAGGACTAGCCATGAGCAGTTCTTC.

This rearrangement joins TRBV6-6 to TRBJ2-2, with no clear D. CDR1 and CDR2 (germline): MNHNY, SVGAGI (reference sequence). V shed 3 bases and J shed 6 bases, with 8 bases lying between them. There are 13 residues in the CDR3. The chain's CDR3 is CASSYFSPGELFF. The CDR3 region has the DNA TGTGCCAGCAGTTATTTCAGCCCCGGGGAGCTGTTTTTT.

The chain employs TRBV18 and TRBJ1-1; no reliable D call. This CDR3 contains 17 residues. The V end was cut by 0 bases, the J end by 6 bases, with 20 bases between. Germline lookup yields CDR1 KGHSH and CDR2 LQKENI. Here the CDR3 reads CASSPPLGPLNGAEAFF. The CDR3 DNA follows: TGTGCCAGCTCACCACCCCTAGGCCCTTTAAACGGGGCTGAAGCTTTCTTT.

The chain is built from TRBV7-8 and TRBJ2-1, with 7 bases matching TRBD2. Unmatched junction bases numbered 12, after V lost 5 bases and J lost 8 bases. The CDR3 sequence is 15 residues long. Germline CDR1 and CDR2: SGHVS and FQNEAQ. CDR3 sequence: CASSQNHWTRDEQFF. As DNA, the CDR3 is TGTGCCAGCAGCCAAAACCACTGGACTAGAGATGAGCAGTTCTTC.

DNA of the CDR3: TGTGCCAGCATCGGGACTAGCGGGAGTTGGAGTACCGGGGAGCTGTTTTTT. Protein: CASIGTSGSWSTGELFF. The genes are TRBV2 and TRBJ2-2, with 14 positions matching TRBD2. The CDR3 totals 17 residues. V trimming: 7 bases; J trimming: 5 bases; junction bases outside the gene matches: 9. The V gene's germline CDR1 is SNHLY and CDR2 FYNNEI.

This clone was picked up one time. The chain carries TRBV12-3 or TRBV12-4 and TRBJ2-2, with D hard to call. V shed 6 bases and J shed 3 bases, with 5 bases lying between them. The CDR3 contains 12 residues. This CDR3 reads CASSHYTGELFF. The CDR3 DNA sequence: TGTGCCAGCAGCCATTACACCGGGGAGCTGTTTTTT.

This clone was seen a single time. The limits of the CDR3 on the DNA are not certain, so only TCRdb's listed CDR3 is given. The J gene is TRBJ2-1, the V gene TRBV5-5; the listed D gene, TRBD1, was not tested against the DNA. The germline V gene has CDR1 SGHKS and CDR2 YYEKEE (reference sequence). Ends included, the CDR3 has 12 residues. The chain's CDR3 is CASSLFGQGSFF.